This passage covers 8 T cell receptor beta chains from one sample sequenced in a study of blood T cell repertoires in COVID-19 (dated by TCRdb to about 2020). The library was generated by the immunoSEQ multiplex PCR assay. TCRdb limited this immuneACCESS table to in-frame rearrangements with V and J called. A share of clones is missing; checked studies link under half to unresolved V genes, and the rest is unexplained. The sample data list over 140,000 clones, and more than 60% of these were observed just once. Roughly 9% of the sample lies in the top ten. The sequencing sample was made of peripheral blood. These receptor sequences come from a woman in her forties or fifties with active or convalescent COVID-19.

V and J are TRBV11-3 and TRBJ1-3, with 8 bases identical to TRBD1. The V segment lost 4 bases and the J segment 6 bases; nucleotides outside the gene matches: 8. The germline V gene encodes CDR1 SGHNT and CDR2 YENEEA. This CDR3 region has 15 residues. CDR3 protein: CASSSRTGQANTIYF. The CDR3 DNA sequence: TGTGCCAGCAGCTCCAGGACAGGGCAGGCAAACACCATATATTTT.

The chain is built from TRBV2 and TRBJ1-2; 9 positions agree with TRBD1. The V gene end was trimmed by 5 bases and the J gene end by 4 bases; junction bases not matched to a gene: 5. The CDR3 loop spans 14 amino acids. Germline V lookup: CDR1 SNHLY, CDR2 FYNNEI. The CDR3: CASSMGQGLYGYTF. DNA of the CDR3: TGTGCCAGCAGTATGGGACAGGGCCTCTATGGCTACACCTTC.

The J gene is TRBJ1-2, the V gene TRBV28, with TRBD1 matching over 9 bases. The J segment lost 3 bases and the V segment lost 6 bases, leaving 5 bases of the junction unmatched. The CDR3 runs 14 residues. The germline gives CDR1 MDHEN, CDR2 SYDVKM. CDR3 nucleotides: TGTGCCAGCAGGGTGGGACAGGGCGACTATGGCTACACCTTC. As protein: CASRVGQGDYGYTF.

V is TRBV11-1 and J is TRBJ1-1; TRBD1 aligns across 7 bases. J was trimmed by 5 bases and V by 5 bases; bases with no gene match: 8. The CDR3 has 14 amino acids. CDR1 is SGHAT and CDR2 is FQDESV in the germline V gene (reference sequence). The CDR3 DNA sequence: TGTGCCAGCAGCCCTCAGGGGGACGGGACTGAAGCTTTCTTT. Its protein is CASSPQGDGTEAFF.

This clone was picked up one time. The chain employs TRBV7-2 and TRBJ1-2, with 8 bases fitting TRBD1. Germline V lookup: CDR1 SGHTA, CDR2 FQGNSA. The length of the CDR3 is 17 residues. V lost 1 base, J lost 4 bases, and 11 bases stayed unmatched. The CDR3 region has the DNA TGTGCCAGCAGCTTAGGATCCGGACAGGGACTTGCCTATGGCTACACCTTC. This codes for CASSLGSGQGLAYGYTF.

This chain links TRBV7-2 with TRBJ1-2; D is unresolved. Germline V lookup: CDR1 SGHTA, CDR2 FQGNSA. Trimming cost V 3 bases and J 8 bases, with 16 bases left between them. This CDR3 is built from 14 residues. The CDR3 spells CASSFNALPEGYTF. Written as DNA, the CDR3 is TGTGCCAGCAGCTTTAATGCCCTCCCGGAGGGCTACACCTTC.

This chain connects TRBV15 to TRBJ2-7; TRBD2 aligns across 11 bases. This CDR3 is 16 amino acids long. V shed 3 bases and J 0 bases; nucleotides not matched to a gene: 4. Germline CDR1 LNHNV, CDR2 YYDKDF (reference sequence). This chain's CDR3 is CATSRGSGRASYEQYF. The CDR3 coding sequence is TGTGCCACCAGCAGGGGTAGCGGGAGGGCCTCCTACGAGCAGTACTTC.

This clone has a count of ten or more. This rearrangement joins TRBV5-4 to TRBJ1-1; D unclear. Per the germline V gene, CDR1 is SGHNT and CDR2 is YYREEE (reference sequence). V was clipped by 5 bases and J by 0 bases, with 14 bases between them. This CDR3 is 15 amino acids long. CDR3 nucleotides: TGTGCCAGCAGAACCTGGGAGCGGCTGAACACTGAAGCTTTCTTT. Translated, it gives CASRTWERLNTEAFF. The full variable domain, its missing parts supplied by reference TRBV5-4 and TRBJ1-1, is ETGVTQSPTHLIKTRGQQVTLRCSSQSGHNTVSWYQQALGQGPQFIFQYYREEENGRGNFPPRFSGLQFPNYSSELNVNALELDDSALYLCASRTWERLNTEAFFGQGTRLTVV.